The 17 T cell receptor beta chains given below trace back to one sample, sequenced in a study of blood T cell repertoires in COVID-19. TCRdb's copy holds only in-frame clones and misses some; the assay was immunoSEQ multiplex PCR. The data contain about 440,000 clones, around nine tenths of them singletons. The specimen sequenced was peripheral blood. Receptors originate from a woman aged 25 to 39 with acute or convalescent COVID-19.

This clone was observed once. The chain employs TRBV5-1 and TRBJ2-7; maybe TRBD1 (6 bases). Per the germline V gene, CDR1 is SGHRS and CDR2 is YFSETQ. Trimming pared 0 bases from V and 4 bases from J, leaving 17 bases between. The CDR3 runs 16 residues. This CDR3 reads CASSLDIIPTGYEQYF. CDR3 nucleotides: TGCGCCAGCAGCTTGGATATCATCCCAACAGGGTACGAGCAGTACTTC.

V and J are TRBV29-1 and TRBJ2-4; unclear D gene. The V end lost 2 bases, the J end lost 4 bases, and 15 bases lay between the germline ends. CDR3 length: 15 residues. Looked up from germline, CDR1 is SQVTM and CDR2 is ANQGSEA. CDR3 region: CSVELIVGGKNIQYF. The CDR3 bases are TGCAGCGTTGAATTGATAGTTGGCGGAAAAAACATTCAGTACTTC.

The V call is TRBV7-8, the J call TRBJ2-7, with D hard to call. The CDR3 totals 11 residues. Germline CDR1 is SGHVS and CDR2 is FQNEAQ. The V and J ends lost 5 bases and 3 bases respectively, with 5 bases between them. CDR3 bases: TGTGCCAGCAGCCTATACTACGAGCAGTACTTC. Translation gives CASSLYYEQYF.

V and J are TRBV19 and TRBJ2-6; 9 bases fit TRBD1. CDR3 length: 13 amino acids. V dropped 3 bases and J dropped 13; count of bases not matched to a gene: 4. Germline lookup yields CDR1 LNHDA and CDR2 SQIVND (reference sequence). The CDR3 loop reads CASSMLTGGVLTF. CDR3 DNA sequence: TGTGCCAGTAGTATGTTGACAGGGGGTGTCCTGACTTTC.

The J gene is TRBJ2-2, the V gene TRBV11-2; 8 nucleotides align to TRBD1. The CDR3 loop spans 15 amino acids. CDR1 and CDR2 from the germline V gene are SGHAT and FQNNGV. Unmatched junction bases numbered 8, after V lost 5 bases and J lost 6 bases. The CDR3 nucleotides read TGTGCCAGCAGCCCCGGACAGGGAGGAGCCGGGGAGCTGTTTTTT. The encoded protein is CASSPGQGGAGELFF.

The rearrangement links TRBV11-2 to TRBJ1-6, with 9 bases identical to TRBD1. The CDR3 is made up of 14 amino acids. CDR1 is SGHAT and CDR2 is FQNNGV in the germline V gene. V lost 3 bases to trimming and J lost 8 bases; unmatched junction nucleotides: 2. The chain's CDR3 is CASSFRTGDSPLHF. DNA for the CDR3: TGTGCCAGCAGCTTCAGGACAGGGGATTCACCCCTCCACTTT.

This chain uses TRBV5-1 with TRBJ2-5, with TRBD2 identical over 8 bases. V dropped 1 base and J dropped 4; count of bases not matched to a gene: 12. This CDR3 is built from 17 residues. In germline, CDR1 is SGHRS, CDR2 YFSETQ. DNA for the CDR3: TGCGCCAGCAGCTTGTATGGGTCCGGGGGGGCCGGAGAGACCCAGTACTTC. Protein: CASSLYGSGGAGETQYF.

The CDR3 region has the DNA TGTGCCAGCAGCGCAAGGGAGTCTGGAAACACCATATATTTT. It encodes CASSARESGNTIYF. The rearrangement uses TRBV9 and TRBJ1-3; D is unresolved. The CDR3 has 14 residues. The germline V and J ends were trimmed by 3 bases and 1 base, with 8 bases remaining between them. CDR1 is SGDLS and CDR2 is YYNGEE in the germline V gene.

The CDR3 DNA sequence: TGTGCCAGCAGGGGCCCGGGACTTCCCAATGAGCAGTTCTTC. It is translated as CASRGPGLPNEQFF. J is TRBJ2-1 and V is TRBV2, with a weak D call TRBD2 (6 bases). This CDR3 comprises 14 residues. In germline, CDR1 is SNHLY, CDR2 FYNNEI. The V and J ends lost 6 bases and 6 bases respectively, with 15 bases between them. Full variable domain (missing parts from reference TRBV2 and TRBJ2-1): EPEVTQTPSHQVTQMGQEVILRCVPISNHLYFYWYRQILGQKVEFLVSFYNNEISEKSEIFDDQFSVERPDGSNFTLKIRSTKLEDSAMYFCASRGPGLPNEQFFGPGTRLTVL.

The chain uses TRBV29-1 and TRBJ2-5, with 7 bases identical to TRBD2. CDR3 length equals 12 residues. Germline V gives CDR1 SQVTM, CDR2 ANQGSEA. V dropped 5 bases and J dropped 3; count of bases not matched to a gene: 3. Written as DNA, the CDR3 is TGCAGCGTTTCGAGCGGGGAAGAGACCCAGTACTTC. It encodes CSVSSGEETQYF.

The chain uses TRBV28 and TRBJ1-3; D may be TRBD1 (6 bases). In germline, CDR1 is MDHEN, CDR2 SYDVKM. There are 14 residues in the CDR3. CDR3 in amino acids: CATNPQGSGNTIYF. CDR3 coding DNA: TGTGCAACCAATCCACAGGGATCTGGAAACACCATATATTTT. Full variable domain (rest looked up from reference TRBV28 and TRBJ1-3): DVKVTQSSRYLVKRTGEKVFLECVQDMDHENMFWYRQDPGLGLRLIYFSYDVKMKEKGDIPEGYSVSREKKERFSLILESASTNQTSMYLCATNPQGSGNTIYFGEGSWLTVV.

V usage is TRBV6-1 and J usage is TRBJ1-2, with D possibly TRBD1 on 6 matching bases. CDR1 and CDR2 (germline): MNHNS, SASEGT. CDR3 length: 15 residues. V lost 0 bases to trimming and J lost 8 bases, with 16 bases between them. The CDR3 here is CASSEALTGSDGYTF. The DNA for the CDR3 is TGTGCCAGCAGTGAAGCGCTTACAGGGAGTGACGGCTACACCTTC.

CDR3 DNA: TGTGCCAGCAGCCTAAACACAGGTTACAATGAGCAGTTCTTC. Residues: CASSLNTGYNEQFF. The chain joins TRBV7-3 to TRBJ2-1; possibly TRBD1 for D (5 bases). Germline V lookup: CDR1 SGHTA, CDR2 FQGTGA. Trimming cost V 5 bases and J 4 bases, with 12 bases left between them. This CDR3 region has 14 residues.

V gene TRBV28 combines with J gene TRBJ2-7, with D maybe TRBD1 (6 bases). Trimming took off 3 bases at V and 9 bases at J, with 12 bases between the two ends. This CDR3 is 12 amino acids long. CDR1 is MDHEN and CDR2 is SYDVKM in the germline V gene. CDR3 sequence reads: CASSLQTGLQYF. The CDR3 nucleotides read TGTGCCAGCAGTTTGCAGACAGGTTTGCAGTACTTC.

This clone showed up just a few times. The gene calls are TRBV19 and TRBJ1-4, with TRBD1 as a possible D gene (5 bases). V was cut by 4 bases and J by 6 bases, with 15 bases left in between. The CDR3 sequence is 15 residues long. The germline V gene has CDR1 LNHDA and CDR2 SQIVND (reference sequence). The CDR3 region is CASSTLTGADEKLFF. The CDR3 DNA is TGTGCCAGTAGTACCTTGACTGGGGCCGATGAAAAACTGTTTTTT. Looking up the rest from reference TRBV19 and TRBJ1-4 gives the full variable domain: DGGITQSPKYLFRKEGQNVTLSCEQNLNHDAMYWYRQDPGQGLRLIYYSQIVNDFQKGDIAEGYSVSREKKESFPLTVTSAQKNPTAFYLCASSTLTGADEKLFFGSGTQLSVL.

J is TRBJ2-4 and V is TRBV28; 10 bases are a match to TRBD1. The CDR3 has 16 residues. CDR1 is MDHEN, CDR2 SYDVKM, per germline. J gave up 1 base and V 5 bases, and 5 bases lay outside the gene matches. The CDR3 nucleotides read TGTGCCAGCAGTCCCGACAGGGGGCTTGCCAAAAACATTCAGTACTTC. It specifies CASSPDRGLAKNIQYF. The whole variable domain, remainder taken from reference TRBV28 and TRBJ2-4, is DVKVTQSSRYLVKRTGEKVFLECVQDMDHENMFWYRQDPGLGLRLIYFSYDVKMKEKGDIPEGYSVSREKKERFSLILESASTNQTSMYLCASSPDRGLAKNIQYFGAGTRLSVL.

V is TRBV19 and J is TRBJ2-5; D gene uncertain. The CDR3 loop spans 12 amino acids. V lost 5 bases and J lost 2, with 6 bases in between. Germline V CDR1 and CDR2: LNHDA, SQIVND (reference sequence). CDR3 in DNA: TGTGCCAGTAGTGGCAGGCAAGAGACCCAGTACTTC. It translates to CASSGRQETQYF.